These 26 T cell receptor beta chains came from one sample sequenced in a study of cytomegalovirus exposure and HLA in healthy donors. Measured with immunoSEQ multiplex PCR; TCRdb has only the in-frame clones, and not every one. This table has about 160,000 clones, about nine tenths appearing once. The sample taken for sequencing was PBMCs. The receptors shown here come from a woman aged 18-35 years in good health and CMV-seropositive.

This sequence joins TRBV10-3 and TRBJ2-3, with 8 positions matching TRBD1. Per germline, CDR1 ENHRY and CDR2 SYGVKD. The V gene end was trimmed by 5 bases and the J gene end by 1 base; junction bases not matched to a gene: 11. The CDR3 runs 17 residues. For the CDR3, the DNA is TGTGCCATCAGTTCATCGACGGGACAGGAGGGCACAGATACGCAGTATTTT. This encodes CAISSSTGQEGTDTQYF.

CDR3 nucleotide sequence: TGTGCCAGCAGATACGGGACTAGCGGAGCCGGGGAGCTGTTTTTT. Translated: CASRYGTSGAGELFF. The chain joins TRBV14 to TRBJ2-2; TRBD2 agrees at 11 bases. Per the germline V gene, CDR1 is SGHDN and CDR2 is FVKESK. The CDR3 has 15 amino acids. The junction had 6 bases not matched to a gene; V was cut back by 6 bases and J by 6 bases.

The chain carries TRBV15 and TRBJ2-7, with TRBD2 identical over 7 bases. The CDR3 has 14 residues. The germline CDR1 and CDR2 sequences are LNHNV and YYDKDF (reference sequence). Trimming at V came to 0 bases and at J to 4 bases, leaving 3 bases not matched to a gene. In DNA, the CDR3 is TGTGCCACCAGCAGAGAGGGAGGGTTATACGAGCAGTACTTC. Translated: CATSREGGLYEQYF. Combining the CDR3 with reference TRBV15 and TRBJ2-7 gives the whole variable domain DAMVIQNPRYQVTQFGKPVTLSCSQTLNHNVMYWYQQKSSQAPKLLFHYYDKDFNNEADTPDNFQSRRPNTSFCFLDIRSPGLGDTAMYLCATSREGGLYEQYFGPGTRLTVT.

The V and J genes are TRBV10-2 and TRBJ2-1; D is ambiguous. Germline V CDR1 and CDR2: WSHSY, SAAADI. The CDR3 covers 11 residues. Trimming left V 0 bases short and J 9 bases short, with 3 bases between. The CDR3 loop reads CASSESSEQFF. The CDR3 nucleotides are TGCGCCAGCAGTGAGTCTAGTGAGCAGTTCTTC.

The V gene is TRBV28, the J gene TRBJ2-3; D is perhaps TRBD2 (6 bases). V was clipped by 6 bases and J by 5 bases, with 15 bases between them. This CDR3 comprises 14 residues. Germline V gene data show CDR1 as MDHEN and CDR2 as SYDVKM. The CDR3 spells CASSSQEGLDTQYF. CDR3 sequence (DNA): TGTGCCAGCAGCTCCCAGGAGGGACTAGATACGCAGTATTTT.

The chain recombines TRBV19 with TRBJ1-4; tentative D call: TRBD1 (6 bases). The CDR3 totals 17 residues. CDR1 and CDR2 (germline): LNHDA, SQIVND (reference sequence). Trimming pared 4 bases from V and 6 bases from J, leaving 21 bases between. DNA of the CDR3: TGTGCCAGTAGTACCACCGGGACAAGCTCGAACTATGAAAAACTGTTTTTT. Its translation is CASSTTGTSSNYEKLFF.

This clone was counted a few times. This sequence joins TRBV27 and TRBJ2-7; TRBD1 is a possible D gene (6 bases). Per the germline V gene, CDR1 is MNHEY and CDR2 is SMNVEV (reference sequence). V was clipped by 11 bases and J by 0 bases, with 14 bases between them. This CDR3 region has 13 residues. CDR3 sequence reads: CAVRGHSSYEQYF. The CDR3, as DNA: TGTGCCGTCAGGGGCCATAGCTCCTACGAGCAGTACTTC.

The rearrangement links TRBV5-6 to TRBJ1-3; D unresolved. The CDR3 contains 13 residues. Germline values: CDR1 SGHDT, CDR2 YYEEEE. The V gene lost 0 bases and the J gene lost 8 bases, with 9 bases spanning the gap. The CDR3 DNA is TGTGCCAGCAGCTTGGGCGACGGGGACACCATATATTTT. It encodes CASSLGDGDTIYF.

The rearrangement joins TRBV9 to TRBJ2-1, with a tentative D call TRBD2 (6 bases). Germline V gene data show CDR1 as SGDLS and CDR2 as YYNGEE. There are 15 residues in the CDR3. V lost 0 bases to trimming and J lost 2 bases, with 9 bases between them. CDR3 loop: CASSVAGATYNEQFF. The DNA of the CDR3 is TGTGCCAGCAGCGTAGCGGGAGCGACCTACAATGAGCAGTTCTTC.

The gene calls are TRBV6-6 and TRBJ2-4; D remains unclear. Germline V gene sequence: CDR1 MNHNY, CDR2 SVGAGI (reference sequence). Trimming left V 6 bases short and J 7 bases short, with 16 bases between. The CDR3 runs 14 residues. The CDR3 reads CASRHPTEGNIQYF. DNA for the CDR3: TGTGCCAGCAGACACCCGACTGAAGGTAACATTCAGTACTTC.

This chain joins TRBV30 and TRBJ2-5, with TRBD1 matching 7 bases. Per the germline V gene, CDR1 is GTSNPN and CDR2 is SVGIG (reference sequence). This CDR3 is 13 amino acids long. The junction had 9 bases not matched to a gene; V was cut back by 4 bases and J by 7 bases. In DNA form, the CDR3 reads TGTGCCTGGATGAAACAGGGGTGGGGGACCCAGTACTTC. Encoded protein: CAWMKQGWGTQYF. The whole variable domain, remainder taken from reference TRBV30 and TRBJ2-5, is SQTIHQWPATLVQPVGSPLSLECTVEGTSNPNLYWYRQAAGRGLQLLFYSVGIGQISSEVPQNLSASRPQDRQFILSSKKLLLSDSGFYLCAWMKQGWGTQYFGPGTRLLVL.

The chain has TRBV10-1 and TRBJ2-2; D ambiguous. This CDR3 has 13 residues. Germline assignment: CDR1 WNHNN and CDR2 SYGVQD (reference sequence). V was trimmed by 0 bases and J by 5 bases, leaving 4 bases between them. The CDR3 nucleotides read TGCGCCAGCAGTGAGTCCAGTACCGGGGAGCTGTTTTTT. It is translated as CASSESSTGELFF.

The J gene is TRBJ2-3, the V gene TRBV27; a weak D match, TRBD2 (5 bases). Between the trimmed V and J ends, which lost 5 bases and 0 bases, there was a span of 6 bases. In germline, CDR1 is MNHEY, CDR2 SMNVEV (reference sequence). CDR3 length: 13 residues. CDR3 protein: CASSDYSTDTQYF. CDR3 nucleotides: TGTGCCAGCAGTGACTACAGCACAGATACGCAGTATTTT.

V usage is TRBV5-1 and J usage is TRBJ2-1; 7 bases align to TRBD2. With V trimmed by 1 base and J by 1 base, 5 bases remained unmatched. Germline CDR1 reads SGHRS; CDR2 reads YFSETQ. The CDR3 spans 16 residues. CDR3: CASSLISGPSYNEQFF. The CDR3, as DNA: TGCGCCAGCAGCTTGATTAGCGGGCCTTCCTACAATGAGCAGTTCTTC.

The rearrangement links TRBV7-2 to TRBJ2-4; 7 bases map to TRBD1. The germline CDR1 and CDR2 sequences are SGHTA and FQGNSA. This CDR3 comprises 14 residues. Trimming took 1 base from V and 8 from J; bases not matched to a gene: 5. CDR3 DNA: TGTGCCAGCAGCTTAGGAGGGGGCCAGGACATTCAGTACTTC. This gives the protein CASSLGGGQDIQYF.

This clone was observed many times. The gene calls are TRBV19 and TRBJ1-2; 8 bases align to TRBD1. CDR1 and CDR2 (germline): LNHDA, SQIVND (reference sequence). The CDR3 is 15 residues long. The V and J ends lost 5 bases and 2 bases, in that order; junction bases with no gene match: 7. The CDR3 protein is CASSPGQGGNYGYTF. DNA of the CDR3: TGTGCCAGTAGTCCCGGACAGGGCGGGAACTATGGCTACACCTTC.

The V call is TRBV6-5, the J call TRBJ2-7, with TRBD2 matching 13 bases. The CDR3 sequence is 15 residues long. V lost 6 bases and J lost 4; bases outside the gene matches: 6. Germline V CDR1 and CDR2: MNHEY, SVGAGI. The chain's CDR3 is CASRTGTSGIYEQYF. The CDR3 bases are TGTGCCAGCAGAACAGGGACTAGCGGGATTTACGAGCAGTACTTC.

The genes are TRBV7-2 and TRBJ1-5, with D hard to call. The CDR3 has 12 amino acids. Germline V CDR1 and CDR2: SGHTA, FQGNSA. V shed 8 bases and J shed 5 bases, with 10 bases lying between them. CDR3 coding DNA: TGTGCCAGCGCCCCCCCGGATCAGCCCCAGCATTTT. Translated, it gives CASAPPDQPQHF.

The chain recombines TRBV27 with TRBJ2-7, with 11 bases fitting TRBD2. Germline CDR1 reads MNHEY; CDR2 reads SMNVEV (reference sequence). Trimming removed 5 bases from V and 2 bases from J; junction bases left unmatched: 5. This CDR3 has 15 amino acids. Written as DNA, the CDR3 is TGTGCCAGCAGTAAAACTAGCGGGAGTACCTACGAGCAGTACTTC. Its translation: CASSKTSGSTYEQYF.

The rearrangement uses TRBV7-3 and TRBJ2-1, with D perhaps matching TRBD2 (6 bases). This CDR3 has 14 amino acids. Germline CDR1 and CDR2: SGHTA and FQGTGA. Trimming pared 5 bases from V and 8 bases from J, leaving 16 bases between. CDR3 region: CASSPERVGYEQFF. Written as DNA, the CDR3 is TGTGCCAGCAGCCCGGAGCGGGTGGGTTATGAGCAGTTCTTC.

This clone was recorded once. The rearrangement links TRBV19 to TRBJ2-3; 10 nucleotides agree with TRBD1. Germline assignment: CDR1 LNHDA and CDR2 SQIVND (reference sequence). The junction had 8 bases not matched to a gene; V was cut back by 10 bases and J by 4 bases. The CDR3 contains 14 residues. CDR3 bases: TGTGCCACCAGACCTGGGACAGGGGCAGATACGCAGTATTTT. The encoded protein is CATRPGTGADTQYF.

The V and J genes are TRBV2 and TRBJ2-1, with D possibly TRBD2 on 7 matching bases. Germline CDR1 SNHLY, CDR2 FYNNEI. V lost 4 bases and J lost 7, with 20 bases in between. The CDR3 contains 16 residues. The CDR3 nucleotides are TGTGCCAGCAGTGCCGGTGGGGGCGGGAGCCTTAATGAGCAGTTCTTC. It specifies CASSAGGGGSLNEQFF.

This sequence joins TRBV5-4 and TRBJ2-3, with TRBD2 identical over 9 bases. The germline CDR1 and CDR2 sequences are SGHNT and YYREEE (reference sequence). This CDR3 spans 20 amino acids. With V trimmed by 1 base and J by 4 bases, 19 bases remained unmatched. The CDR3 nucleotides read TGTGCCAGCAGCTTGTCATCCGGGACACGAGCGGGAGGACGGGCAGATACGCAGTATTTT. Protein product: CASSLSSGTRAGGRADTQYF.

V and J are TRBV28 and TRBJ2-2; D unclear. V lost 7 bases and J 1 base, leaving 4 bases between the germline ends. Germline V gene sequence: CDR1 MDHEN, CDR2 SYDVKM. The CDR3 extends over 12 amino acids. CDR3 sequence reads: CASTGNTGELFF. The CDR3 nucleotides read TGTGCCAGCACAGGGAACACCGGGGAGCTGTTTTTT.

The V call is TRBV5-1, the J call TRBJ2-1, with 8 bases aligning to TRBD1. J lost 6 bases, V lost 2 bases, and 7 bases had no gene match. The germline CDR1 and CDR2 sequences are SGHRS and YFSETQ. CDR3 size: 15 residues. CDR3 DNA sequence: TGCGCCAGCAGCTTCGGACAGGGAAAACTCAATGAGCAGTTCTTC. It specifies CASSFGQGKLNEQFF.

V gene TRBV9 combines with J gene TRBJ1-1; the match to TRBD1 covers 8 bases. Per germline, CDR1 SGDLS and CDR2 YYNGEE. The CDR3 is 15 amino acids. V shed 3 bases, J shed 4 bases, and the junction held 8 bases outside the gene matches. The CDR3 loop reads CASSAQTGGSTEAFF. The CDR3 coding sequence is TGTGCCAGCAGCGCACAAACAGGGGGGAGCACTGAAGCTTTCTTT.